The T cell receptor (beta chain) described here comes from a study of intratumoral heterogeneity in liver cancer. Background on the study: With a median age of roughly 63 years, most patients were men.

Using immunoSEQ multiplex PCR, the repertoire was profiled, and TCRdb retains in-frame clones only, with some absent. The repertoire has 6,000 to 8,500 clones, 50% to 60% of them found once; the top ten carry over 11%. The CDR3 has 17 amino acids. The germline V gene has CDR1 SGHRS and CDR2 YFSETQ. V lost 0 bases and J lost 5; bases outside the gene matches: 8. This clone showed up just a few times. Multiple geographically separated regions of the hepatocellular carcinoma nodule were sampled separately. Patients had early-stage hepatocellular carcinoma, untreated before resection. The chain links TRBV5-1 to TRBJ1-4; 9 bases fit TRBD1. This TCR was recovered from a man aged 70 or older with hepatocellular carcinoma. The specimen comprised tumor tissue, sampled before any cancer treatment. Written as DNA, the CDR3 is TGCGCCAGCAGCTTGGGGAAGAACAGGGGGCTAAATGAAAAACTGTTTTTT. Protein sequence: CASSLGKNRGLNEKLFF.